This entry features one T cell receptor beta chain sequence. The CDR3 covers 15 residues. The V gene's germline CDR1 is SGDLS and CDR2 YYNGEE. Trimming pared 0 bases from V and 2 bases from J, leaving 8 bases between. The authors' processing: Scientists estimated how many nucleated cells there were by amplifying reference gene primers. TCRdb's table, derived via immunoSEQ multiplex PCR, lists solely in-frame clones and lacks some. V and J calls plus clone size are reproduced from that table; the DNA served to infer D and trimming. There are under 150,000 clones in the sample; around nine tenths occur only once, and 3.5% to 5.5% lies in the top ten. The data originate from a study of blood T cell repertoires in COVID-19. Study summary: Samples came from the United States, Italy and Spain, spanning acute and convalescent COVID-19. T cells, B-cell-depleted T cells, or PBMCs supplied cDNA or gDNA.

This sequence joins TRBV9 and TRBJ2-2, with D perhaps TRBD1 (6 bases). Source material: peripheral blood. The clonotype comes from a woman aged 40 to 50 with acute or convalescent COVID-19. The CDR3 reads CASSVGTVNTGELFF. The CDR3 coding sequence is TGTGCCAGCAGCGTAGGGACAGTCAACACCGGGGAGCTGTTTTTT.